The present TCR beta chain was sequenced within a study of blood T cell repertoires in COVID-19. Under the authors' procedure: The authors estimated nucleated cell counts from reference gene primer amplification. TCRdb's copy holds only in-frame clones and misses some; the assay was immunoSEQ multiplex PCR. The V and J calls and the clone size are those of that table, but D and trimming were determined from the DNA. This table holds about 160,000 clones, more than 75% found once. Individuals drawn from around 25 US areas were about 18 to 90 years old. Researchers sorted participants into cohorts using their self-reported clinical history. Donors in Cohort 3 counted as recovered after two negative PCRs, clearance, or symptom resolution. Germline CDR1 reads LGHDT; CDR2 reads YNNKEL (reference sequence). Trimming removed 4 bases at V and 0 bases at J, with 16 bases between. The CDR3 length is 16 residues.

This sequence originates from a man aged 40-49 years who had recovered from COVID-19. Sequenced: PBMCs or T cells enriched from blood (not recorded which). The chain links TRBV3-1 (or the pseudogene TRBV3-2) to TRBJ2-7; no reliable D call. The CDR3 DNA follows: TGTGCCAGCAGCCGCTCGGAGTACCCGAGCTCCTACGAGCAGTACTTC. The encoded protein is CASSRSEYPSSYEQYF.